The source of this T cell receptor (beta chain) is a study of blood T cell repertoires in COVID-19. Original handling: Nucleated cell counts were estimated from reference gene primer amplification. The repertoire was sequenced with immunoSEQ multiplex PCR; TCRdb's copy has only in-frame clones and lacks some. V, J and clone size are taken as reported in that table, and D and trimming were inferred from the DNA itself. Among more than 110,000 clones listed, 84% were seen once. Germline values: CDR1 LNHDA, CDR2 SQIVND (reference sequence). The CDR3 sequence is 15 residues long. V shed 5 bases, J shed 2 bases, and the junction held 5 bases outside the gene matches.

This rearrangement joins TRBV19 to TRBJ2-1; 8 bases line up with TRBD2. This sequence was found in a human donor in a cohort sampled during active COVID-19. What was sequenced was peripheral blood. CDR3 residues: CASSFSGTTYNEQFF. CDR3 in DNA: TGTGCCAGTAGTTTTAGCGGGACAACCTACAATGAGCAGTTCTTC.